Shown below are 6 T cell receptor beta chains from a single sample sequenced in a study of T-cell reconstitution after alpha-beta-depleted transplantation in children. Unique molecular identifiers were incorporated when the TCRbeta library was constructed. Via MiXCR, TCRdb re-called the PCR reads, giving one row per CDR3 protein. The sample carries fewer than 150,000 distinct CDR3 sequences, approximately 22% recorded once. Sequenced here: PBMCs, mostly from graft donor cells, sampled 180 days after TCRalphabeta/CD19-depleted stem cell transplant. Receptors originate from a male patient between 2 and 10 years old who had a stem cell transplant for chronic granulomatous disease, so the T cells may come from the graft donor.

This clonotype was counted only a few times. The chain combines TRBV15 with TRBJ2-4; maybe TRBD2 (6 bases). The CDR3 contains 15 residues. V was trimmed by 2 bases and J by 6 bases, leaving 14 bases between them. Germline loops: CDR1 LNHNV, CDR2 YYDKDF (reference sequence). The CDR3 protein is CATSRPTGLRNIQYF. The CDR3, as DNA: TGTGCCACCAGCAGACCCACGGGACTCCGAAACATTCAGTACTTC.

This clonotype was recorded many times. DNA for the CDR3: TGTGCCAGCAGCTTAGTCAAGCTTCTCACAGATACGCAGTATTTT. As protein: CASSLVKLLTDTQYF. This chain joins TRBV11-2 and TRBJ2-3, with no clear D. The CDR3 has 15 residues. In germline, CDR1 is SGHAT, CDR2 FQNNGV. With 1 base removed from V and 2 bases from J, the gap between germline ends came to 10 bases.

In this sample, this clonotype turned up a few times. In DNA form, the CDR3 reads TGTGCCAGCAGCCCCATTTCTGGGGCCAACGTCCTGACTTTC. It yields the protein CASSPISGANVLTF. The chain uses TRBV12-3 or TRBV12-4 and TRBJ2-6, with D uncertain. The CDR3 covers 14 residues. Trimming pared 6 bases from V and 1 base from J, leaving 7 bases between.

This clonotype turned up a few times. This chain uses TRBV5-1 with TRBJ2-5, with no clear D. Germline CDR1 is SGHRS and CDR2 is YFSETQ. The germline V and J ends were trimmed by 4 bases and 4 bases, with 5 bases remaining between them. The CDR3 sequence is 11 residues long. CDR3 in amino acids: CASSKSETQYF. In DNA form, the CDR3 reads TGCGCCAGCAGCAAGTCAGAGACCCAGTACTTC.

The chain recombines TRBV12-3 or TRBV12-4 with TRBJ2-7; D is possibly TRBD2 (6 bases). This CDR3 contains 13 residues. V gave up 4 bases and J gave up 7 bases, with 14 bases separating them. CDR3 protein: CASSWRGAREQYF. CDR3 nucleotide sequence: TGTGCCAGCAGTTGGAGGGGAGCACGGGAGCAGTACTTC.

The chain carries TRBV20-1 and TRBJ1-2; no clear D gene. The CDR3 loop spans 11 amino acids. The V gene lost 6 bases and the J gene lost 5 bases, with 10 bases spanning the gap. The germline V gene has CDR1 DFQATT and CDR2 SNEGSKA (reference sequence). CDR3 protein: CSAVLGYGYTF. The CDR3 DNA follows: TGCAGTGCGGTTTTGGGGTATGGCTACACCTTC.